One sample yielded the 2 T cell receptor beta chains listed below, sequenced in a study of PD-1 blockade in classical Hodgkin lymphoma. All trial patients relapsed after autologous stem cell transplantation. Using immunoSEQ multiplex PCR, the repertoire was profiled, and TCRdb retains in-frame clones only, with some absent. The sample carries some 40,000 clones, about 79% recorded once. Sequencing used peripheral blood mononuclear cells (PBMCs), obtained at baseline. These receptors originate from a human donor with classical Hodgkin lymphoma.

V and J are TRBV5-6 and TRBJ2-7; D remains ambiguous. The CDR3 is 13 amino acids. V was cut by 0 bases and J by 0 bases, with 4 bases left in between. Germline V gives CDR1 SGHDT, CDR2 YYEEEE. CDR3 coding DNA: TGTGCCAGCAGCTTGGAGTACTCCTACGAGCAGTACTTC. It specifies CASSLEYSYEQYF.

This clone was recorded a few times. The CDR3 bases are TGCGCCAGCAGCCTTCCTGGGACTACCGCCTACGAGCAGTACTTC. It translates to CASSLPGTTAYEQYF. This chain uses TRBV4-1 with TRBJ2-7; 7 positions match TRBD2. With V trimmed by 4 bases and J by 2 bases, 8 bases remained unmatched. Germline V gene data show CDR1 as MGHRA and CDR2 as YSYEKL. This CDR3 spans 15 amino acids.